This T cell receptor (beta chain) was captured by sequencing in a study of long-term antiretroviral therapy in people with HIV. The CDR3 runs to 15 residues. V shed 5 bases, J shed 7 bases, and the junction held 8 bases outside the gene matches. Germline lookup yields CDR1 MNHNY and CDR2 SVGAGI (reference sequence). Comment on this clone: The antigen is unknown.

Study-wide findings and caveats: ART preceded a rise in diversity that nonetheless stayed lower than in transplant donor controls.

Each HIV-infected participant was given treatment in the United States. The run of the v3.0 immunoSEQ assay was at survey level. A per-sample goal of about 40,000-55,000 T-cell genomes was targeted by sequencing. Assay used: immunoSEQ multiplex PCR; TCRdb lists only in-frame clones, some missing. Of some 43,000 clones in the sample, 86% are singletons; the top ten hold roughly 5%. This TCR was recovered from a woman between 50 and 59 years old with HIV. The material was unsorted PBMCs, obtained 0.1 years before starting antiretroviral therapy. V is TRBV6-6 and J is TRBJ1-6, with TRBD1 matching 7 bases. CDR3 residues: CASSGWDRKNSPLHF. In DNA, the CDR3 is TGTGCCAGCAGTGGGTGGGACAGAAAAAATTCACCCCTCCACTTT.